This TCR beta chain was obtained from a study of CD8 T cells in Susac syndrome. Between the trimmed V and J ends, which lost 1 base and 3 bases, there was a span of 22 bases. There are 19 residues in the CDR3. Germline CDR1 reads SGHTA; CDR2 reads FQGNSA. TCR beta was sequenced from blood CD8+ and CD4+ T cells. With random hexamers, about 0.5 to 1 ug RNA was reverse transcribed. TCRdb re-analysed the immunoSEQ multiplex PCR reads in MiXCR, keeping a single row per CDR3 protein. This table has 75,000 to 100,000 distinct CDR3 sequences, 95% appearing once. The sample comprised CD8+ T cells from PBMCs. This TCR was recovered from a human donor with Susac syndrome. This rearrangement joins TRBV7-2 to TRBJ2-1; D could derive from TRBD1 or TRBD2 (6 bases each). The CDR3 DNA reads TGTGCCAGCAGCTTAGGGCCGGGGGCCCTTCGTTCCAACTACAATGAGCAGTTCTTC. It specifies CASSLGPGALRSNYNEQFF.